One and the same sample provided the 3 T cell receptor beta chains below, sequenced in a study of blood T cell repertoires in COVID-19. Sequencing was performed with immunoSEQ multiplex PCR; in TCRdb, only in-frame clones are kept and a portion is missing. The sample records about 330,000 clones, about 90% being singletons. The sample consisted of PBMCs or T cells enriched from blood (not recorded which). The source is a man younger than 45 who had recovered from COVID-19.

This clone appeared once. The rearrangement links TRBV2 to TRBJ1-5; TRBD1 matches 8 bases. The J segment lost 6 bases and the V segment lost 4 bases, leaving 5 bases of the junction unmatched. The germline CDR1 and CDR2 sequences are SNHLY and FYNNEI. The CDR3 is made up of 14 amino acids. CDR3: CASSGQGSAQPQHF. In DNA form, the CDR3 reads TGTGCCAGCAGTGGACAGGGGTCGGCTCAGCCCCAGCATTTT.

The V and J genes are TRBV9 and TRBJ1-2, with 7 nucleotides matching TRBD1. This CDR3 region has 13 residues. Germline-derived CDR1 and CDR2 are SGDLS and YYNGEE. Trimming cost V 3 bases and J 8 bases; bases outside gene matches: 7. In DNA form, the CDR3 reads TGTGCCAGCAGCGAGACAGGGACGCGGGGCTACACCTTC. Its translation is CASSETGTRGYTF.

This chain joins TRBV27 and TRBJ2-7; 7 positions match TRBD1. CDR1 and CDR2 from the germline V gene are MNHEY and SMNVEV (reference sequence). V lost 11 bases and J lost 6; bases outside the gene matches: 13. CDR3 size: 13 residues. As DNA, the CDR3 is TGTGCCTCAGCTGAGGGGGCGTCAAGCGAGCAGTACTTC. Translation gives CASAEGASSEQYF.